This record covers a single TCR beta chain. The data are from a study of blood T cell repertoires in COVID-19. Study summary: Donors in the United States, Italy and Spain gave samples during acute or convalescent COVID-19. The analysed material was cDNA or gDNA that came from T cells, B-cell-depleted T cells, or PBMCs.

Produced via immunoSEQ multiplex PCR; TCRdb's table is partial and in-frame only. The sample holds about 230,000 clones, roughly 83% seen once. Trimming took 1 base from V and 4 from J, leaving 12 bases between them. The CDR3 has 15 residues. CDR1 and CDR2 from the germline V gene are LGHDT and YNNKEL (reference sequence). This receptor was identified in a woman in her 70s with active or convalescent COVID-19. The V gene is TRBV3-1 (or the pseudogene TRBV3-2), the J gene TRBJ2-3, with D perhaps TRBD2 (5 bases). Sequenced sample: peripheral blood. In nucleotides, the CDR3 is TGTGCCAGCAGCCAAGCCGAGGGTCGCCCAGATACGCAGTATTTT. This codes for CASSQAEGRPDTQYF.